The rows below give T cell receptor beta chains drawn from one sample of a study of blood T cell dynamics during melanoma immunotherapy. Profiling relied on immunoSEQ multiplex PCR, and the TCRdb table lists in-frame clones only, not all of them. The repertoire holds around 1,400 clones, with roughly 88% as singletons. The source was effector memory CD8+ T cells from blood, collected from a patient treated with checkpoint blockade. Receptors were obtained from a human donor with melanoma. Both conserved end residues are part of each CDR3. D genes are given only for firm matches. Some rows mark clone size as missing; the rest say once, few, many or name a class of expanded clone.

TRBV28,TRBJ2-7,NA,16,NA,TGTGCCAGCAGTCCTTCTTCAGGTGTGAGCTCCTACGAGCAGTACTTC,CASSPSSGVSSYEQYF
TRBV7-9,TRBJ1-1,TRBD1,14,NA,TGTGCCAGCAGCCCGACAGGGAGGGACACTGAAGCTTTCTTT,CASSPTGRDTEAFF
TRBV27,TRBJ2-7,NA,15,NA,TGTGCCAGCAGTTTTAGTCAGGGTTCCGCCTACGAGCAGTACTTC,CASSFSQGSAYEQYF
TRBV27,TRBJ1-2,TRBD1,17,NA,TGTGCCAGCAGTTTTTCGGGACAGCTGTTACCCTCTTATGGCTACACCTTC,CASSFSGQLLPSYGYTF
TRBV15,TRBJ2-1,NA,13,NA,TGTGCCACCAGCGTGAGCTCCTACAATGAGCAGTTCTTC,CATSVSSYNEQFF
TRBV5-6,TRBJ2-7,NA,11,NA,TGTGCCAGCAGTGCGACCCACGAGCAGTACTTC,CASSATHEQYF
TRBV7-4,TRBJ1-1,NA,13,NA,TGTGCCAGCAGCCTCGGGGCGAACACTGAAGCTTTCTTT,CASSLGANTEAFF
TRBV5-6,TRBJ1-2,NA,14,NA,TGTGCCAGCAGCTACACGACAGAAAGCTATGGCTACACCTTC,CASSYTTESYGYTF
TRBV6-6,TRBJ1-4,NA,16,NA,TGTGCCAGCAGTTACTTGCGGACCGAGGAGAATGAAAAACTGTTTTTT,CASSYLRTEENEKLFF
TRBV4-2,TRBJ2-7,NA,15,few,TGTGCCAGCAGCCAACCGACAGCGGGCTCCTACGAGCAGTACTTC,CASSQPTAGSYEQYF
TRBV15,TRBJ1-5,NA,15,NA,TGTGCCACCAGCAGAGATTTAGGAAAGCATCAGCCCCAGCATTTT,CATSRDLGKHQPQHF
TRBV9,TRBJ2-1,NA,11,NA,TGTGCCAGCAGCGCGGGCAATGAGCAGTTCTTC,CASSAGNEQFF
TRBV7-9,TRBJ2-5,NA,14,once,TGTGCCAGCAGCTCTGAGCAGATCCAAGAGACCCAGTACTTC,CASSSEQIQETQYF
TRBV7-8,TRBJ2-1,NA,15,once,TGTGCCAGCAGCGCTGCGGGACGTAGTCCGTATGAGCAGTTCTTC,CASSAAGRSPYEQFF
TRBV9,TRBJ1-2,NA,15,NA,TGTGCCAGCAGCACGGGGCGGGGGCCTAACTATGGCTACACCTTC,CASSTGRGPNYGYTF
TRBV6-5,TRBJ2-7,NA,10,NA,TGTGCCAGCGGGTCCTACGAGCAGTACTTC,CASGSYEQYF
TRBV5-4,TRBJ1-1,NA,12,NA,TGTGCCAGCAGCAAAGGGAGCACTGAAGCTTTCTTT,CASSKGSTEAFF
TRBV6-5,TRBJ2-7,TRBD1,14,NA,TGTGCCAGCAGTGACCGGACAGGGGGTGGGAAGCAGTACTTC,CASSDRTGGGKQYF
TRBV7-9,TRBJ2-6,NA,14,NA,TGTGCCAGCAGCTCGAGCTCTGGGGCCAACGTCCTGACTTTC,CASSSSSGANVLTF
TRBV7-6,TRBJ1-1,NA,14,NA,TGTGCCAGCAGCTTAGGACAGCTGAACACTGAAGCTTTCTTT,CASSLGQLNTEAFF
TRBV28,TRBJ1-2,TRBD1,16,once,TGTGCCAGCAGTTTGTCCCTTGACAGGGGTTACTATGGCTACACCTTC,CASSLSLDRGYYGYTF
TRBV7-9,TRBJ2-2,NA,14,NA,TGTGCCAGCACCCCCTCCCCGGGGACCGGGGAGCTGTTTTTT,CASTPSPGTGELFF
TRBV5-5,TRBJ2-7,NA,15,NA,TGTGCCAGCACAAGTGGGGGTCACGAATACCACGAGCAGTACTTC,CASTSGGHEYHEQYF
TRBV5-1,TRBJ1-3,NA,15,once,TGCGCCAGCAGCTTGGGCCAGGACGCTGGAAACACCATATATTTT,CASSLGQDAGNTIYF
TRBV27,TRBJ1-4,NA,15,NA,TGTGCCAGCAGCACGGGCGGGGCAACTAATGAAAAACTGTTTTTT,CASSTGGATNEKLFF
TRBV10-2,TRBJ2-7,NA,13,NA,TGCGCCAGCAGTCCCGGACAGTTCTACGAGCAGTACTTC,CASSPGQFYEQYF
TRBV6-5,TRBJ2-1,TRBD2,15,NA,TGTGCCAGCAGTTACACTAGCGGGGGGTACAATGAGCAGTTCTTC,CASSYTSGGYNEQFF
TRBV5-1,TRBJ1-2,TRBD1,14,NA,TGCGCCAGCACCCCCACAGGGGGCGGCGATGGCTACACCTTC,CASTPTGGGDGYTF